Listed below are T cell receptor beta chains from one sample, sequenced in a study of radiotherapy plus CTLA-4 blockade in lung cancer. Assay used: immunoSEQ multiplex PCR; TCRdb lists only in-frame clones, some missing. The table has tens of thousands of clones, approximately 77% seen once. Sequenced material: peripheral blood, taken from a patient treated with radiotherapy plus ipilimumab. These receptor sequences come from a human donor with non-small cell lung cancer who had stable disease on radiotherapy plus ipilimumab. CDR3s include the opening cysteine and the closing phenylalanine or tryptophan. A D gene is named only where the DNA matches it firmly. Clone size is stated in some rows and not others, as once, few, many or a class when expanded.

TRBJ2-1 | - | TRBV2 | - | TGTGCCAGCAGCCTCCTAACCAACAATGAGCAGTTCTTC | CASSLLTNNEQFF
TRBJ2-5 | once | TRBV6-5 | TRBD2 | TGTGCCAGCAGCCCCACGGGGCGGGGGGCGGAGACCCAGTACTTC | CASSPTGRGAETQYF
TRBJ2-7 | few | TRBV4-3 | - | TGCGCCAGCAGCCCACACAGGGACTCCTACGAGCAGTACTTC | CASSPHRDSYEQYF
TRBJ1-3 | - | TRBV7-2 | TRBD1 | TGTGCCAGCAGCTTCCGACAGGGTATCGCTGGAAACACCATATATTTT | CASSFRQGIAGNTIYF
TRBJ1-2 | few | TRBV30 | - | TGTGCCTGGGAACAGGGTGGTGGCTACACCTTC | CAWEQGGGYTF
TRBJ1-5 | - | TRBV2 | - | TGTGCCAGCAGTGACAGAAGCGAGGGTCAGCCCCAGCATTTT | CASSDRSEGQPQHF
TRBJ2-5 | - | TRBV16 | - | TGTGCCAGCAGCCAATACAGGCAAGAGACCCAGTACTTC | CASSQYRQETQYF
TRBJ2-5 | - | TRBV7-2 | TRBD2 | TGTGCCAGCAGCTCCTTTATTAGCGGGGGGGCGCGGGAGACCCAGTACTTC | CASSSFISGGARETQYF
TRBJ1-2 | - | TRBV14 | TRBD1 | TGTGCCAGCAGCCAAGCCCCGGACAGGGGGTTTAACTATGGCTACACCTTC | CASSQAPDRGFNYGYTF
TRBJ2-1 | - | TRBV7-9 | - | TGTGCCAGCAGCTTAGGTAGGGTACAAGGGGATGAGCAGTTCTTC | CASSLGRVQGDEQFF
TRBJ1-4 | - | TRBV11-3 | - | TGTGCCAGCAGCTTTGGAGGTGCAACTAATGAAAAACTGTTTTTT | CASSFGGATNEKLFF
TRBJ2-2 | many | TRBV5-4 | - | TGTGCCAGCAGCTCACAATACGGGGGTACGAACACCGGGGAGCTGTTTTTT | CASSSQYGGTNTGELFF
TRBJ2-7 | - | TRBV6-1 | TRBD1 | TGTGCCAGCAGCGAGGGGCGCGGACAGGGGCTCGAGCAGTACTTC | CASSEGRGQGLEQYF
TRBJ2-5 | few | TRBV10-2 | TRBD1 | TGCGCCAGCAACGAACAGGGGTTGGGGACCCAGTACTTC | CASNEQGLGTQYF
TRBJ2-1 | few | TRBV5-4 | TRBD2 | TGTGCCAGCAGCCGCTCCGGGGGGGCCTACAATGAGCAGTTCTTC | CASSRSGGAYNEQFF
TRBJ2-5 | many | TRBV5-4 | - | TGTGCCAGCAGCCCTGGGGGGACCCAAGAGACCCAGTACTTC | CASSPGGTQETQYF
TRBJ2-2 | once | TRBV19 | TRBD1 | TGTGCCAGTGGACAGGGGAACACCGGGGAGCTGTTTTTT | CASGQGNTGELFF
TRBJ1-2 | - | TRBV2 | TRBD1 | TGTGCCAGCACACGGACAGGGGACTACTATGGCTACACCTTC | CASTRTGDYYGYTF
TRBJ1-4 | few | TRBV19 | - | TGTGCCAGTAGTATGAACAGCCGAATTGAACTGTTTTTT | CASSMNSRIELFF
TRBJ1-5 | - | TRBV19 | - | TGTGCCAGTAGTATTTATACAGTCAGCAATCAGCCCCAGCATTTT | CASSIYTVSNQPQHF
TRBJ1-3 | - | TRBV29-1 | - | TGCAGCGGTACAGTCTCTGGAAACACCATATATTTT | CSGTVSGNTIYF
TRBJ2-5 | - | TRBV29-1 | - | TGCAGCGCCGGAGATGAGACCCAGTACTTC | CSAGDETQYF
TRBJ2-7 | - | TRBV12-5 | - | TGTGCTAGTGGTTTCTCGGCCCTCACGGGCGAGCAGTACTTC | CASGFSALTGEQYF
TRBJ2-3 | - | TRBV18 | TRBD1 | TGTGCCAGCTCACCGACAGGGTTTAGCACAGATACGCAGTATTTT | CASSPTGFSTDTQYF
TRBJ1-1 | - | TRBV9 | TRBD1 | TGTGCCAGCAGCGAAGGGACAGGGCGTATTTTCTTT | CASSEGTGRIFF
TRBJ1-2 | - | TRBV19 | TRBD1 | TGTGCCAGTAGCCCTTATTTGCGGGGGACAGGGAACTATGGCTACACCTTC | CASSPYLRGTGNYGYTF
TRBJ2-5 | - | TRBV29-1 | TRBD2 | TGCAGCGTTGGAGGGGTTAGCGGGGGAACACAAGAGACCCAGTACTTC | CSVGGVSGGTQETQYF
TRBJ1-5 | - | TRBV6-1 | - | TGTGCCAGCACCGCGAGGGTAAATCAGCCCCAGCATTTT | CASTARVNQPQHF